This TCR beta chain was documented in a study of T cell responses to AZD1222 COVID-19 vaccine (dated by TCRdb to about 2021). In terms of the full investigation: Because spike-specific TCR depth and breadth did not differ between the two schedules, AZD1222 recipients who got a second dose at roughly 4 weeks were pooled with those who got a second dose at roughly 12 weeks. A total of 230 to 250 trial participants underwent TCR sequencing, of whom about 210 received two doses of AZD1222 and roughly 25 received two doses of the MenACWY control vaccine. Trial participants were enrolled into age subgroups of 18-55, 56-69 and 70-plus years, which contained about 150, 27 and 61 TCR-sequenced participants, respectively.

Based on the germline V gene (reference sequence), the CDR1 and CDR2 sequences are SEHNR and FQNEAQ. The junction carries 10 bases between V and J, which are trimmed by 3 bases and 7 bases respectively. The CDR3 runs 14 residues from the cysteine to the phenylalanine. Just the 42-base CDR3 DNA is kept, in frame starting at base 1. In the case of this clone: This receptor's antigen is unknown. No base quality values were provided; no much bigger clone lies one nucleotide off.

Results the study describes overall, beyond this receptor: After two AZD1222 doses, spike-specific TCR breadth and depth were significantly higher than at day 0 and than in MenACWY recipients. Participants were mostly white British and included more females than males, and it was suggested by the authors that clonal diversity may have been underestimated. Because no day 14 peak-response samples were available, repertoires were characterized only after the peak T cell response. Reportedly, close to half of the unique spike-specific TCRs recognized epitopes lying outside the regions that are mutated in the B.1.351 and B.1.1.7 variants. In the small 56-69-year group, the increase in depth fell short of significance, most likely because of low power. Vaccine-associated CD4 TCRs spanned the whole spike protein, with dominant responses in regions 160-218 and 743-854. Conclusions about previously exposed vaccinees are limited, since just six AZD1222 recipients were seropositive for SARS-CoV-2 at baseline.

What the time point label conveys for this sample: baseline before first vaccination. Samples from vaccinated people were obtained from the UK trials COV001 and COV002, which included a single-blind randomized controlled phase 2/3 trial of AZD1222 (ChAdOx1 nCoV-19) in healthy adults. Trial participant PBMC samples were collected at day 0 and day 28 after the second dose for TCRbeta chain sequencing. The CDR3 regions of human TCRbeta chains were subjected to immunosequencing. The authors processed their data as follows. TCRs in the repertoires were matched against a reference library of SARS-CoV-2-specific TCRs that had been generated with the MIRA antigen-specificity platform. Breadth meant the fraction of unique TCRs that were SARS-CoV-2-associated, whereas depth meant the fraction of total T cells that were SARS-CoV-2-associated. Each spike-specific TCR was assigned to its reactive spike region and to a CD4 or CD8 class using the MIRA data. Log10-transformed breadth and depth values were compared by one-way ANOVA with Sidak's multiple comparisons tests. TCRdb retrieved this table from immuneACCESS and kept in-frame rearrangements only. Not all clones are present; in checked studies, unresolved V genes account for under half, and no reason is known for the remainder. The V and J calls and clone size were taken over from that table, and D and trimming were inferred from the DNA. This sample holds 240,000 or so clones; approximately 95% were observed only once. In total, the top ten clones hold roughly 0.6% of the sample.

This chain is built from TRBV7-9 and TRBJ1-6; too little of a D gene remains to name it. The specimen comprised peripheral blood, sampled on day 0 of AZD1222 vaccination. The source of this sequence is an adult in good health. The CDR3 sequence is CASSLSFGNSPLHF. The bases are TGTGCCAGCAGCTTGAGTTTCGGAAATTCACCCCTCCACTTT.